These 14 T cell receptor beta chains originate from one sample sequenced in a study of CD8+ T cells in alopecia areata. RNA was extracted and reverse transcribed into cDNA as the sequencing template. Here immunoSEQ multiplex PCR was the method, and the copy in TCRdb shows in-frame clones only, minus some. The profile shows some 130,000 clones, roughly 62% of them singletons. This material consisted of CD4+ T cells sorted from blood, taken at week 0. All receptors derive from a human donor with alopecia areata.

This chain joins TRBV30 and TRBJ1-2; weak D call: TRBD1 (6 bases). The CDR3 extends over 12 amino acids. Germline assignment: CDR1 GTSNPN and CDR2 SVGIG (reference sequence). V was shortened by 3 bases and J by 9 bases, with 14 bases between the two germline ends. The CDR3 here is CAWRYSGGRYTF. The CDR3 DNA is TGTGCCTGGAGATACTCTGGGGGGCGCTACACCTTC.

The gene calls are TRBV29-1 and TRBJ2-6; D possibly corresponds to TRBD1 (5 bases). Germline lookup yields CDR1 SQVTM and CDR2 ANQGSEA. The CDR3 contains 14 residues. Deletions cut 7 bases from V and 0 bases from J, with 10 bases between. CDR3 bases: TGCAGCGCTAAGACAGACTCTGGGGCCAACGTCCTGACTTTC. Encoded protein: CSAKTDSGANVLTF.

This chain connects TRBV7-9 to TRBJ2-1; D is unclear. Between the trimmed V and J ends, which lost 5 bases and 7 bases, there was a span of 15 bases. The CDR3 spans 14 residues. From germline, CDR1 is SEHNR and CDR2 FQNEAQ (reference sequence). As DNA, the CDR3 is TGTGCCAGCAGCAAGGACCATACGTGGAATGAGCAGTTCTTC. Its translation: CASSKDHTWNEQFF.

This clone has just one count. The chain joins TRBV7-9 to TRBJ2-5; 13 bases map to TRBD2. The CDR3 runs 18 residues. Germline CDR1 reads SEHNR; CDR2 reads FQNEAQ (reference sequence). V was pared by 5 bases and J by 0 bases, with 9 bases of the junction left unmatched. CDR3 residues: CASSLGLAGARYQETQYF. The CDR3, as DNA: TGTGCCAGCAGCCTCGGACTAGCGGGGGCTAGGTACCAAGAGACCCAGTACTTC.

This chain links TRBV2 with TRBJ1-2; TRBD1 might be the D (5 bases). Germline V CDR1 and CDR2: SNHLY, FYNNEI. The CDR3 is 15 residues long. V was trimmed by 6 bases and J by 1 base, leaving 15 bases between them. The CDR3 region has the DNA TGTGCCAGCAGCCGCGCCGGGGGTGTTAACTATGGCTACACCTTC. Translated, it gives CASSRAGGVNYGYTF.

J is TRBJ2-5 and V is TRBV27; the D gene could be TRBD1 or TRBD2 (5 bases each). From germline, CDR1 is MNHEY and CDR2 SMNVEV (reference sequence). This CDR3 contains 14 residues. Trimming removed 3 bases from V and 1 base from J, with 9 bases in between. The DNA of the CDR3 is TGTGCCAGCAGTTTGAGGGGAATCCAAGAGACCCAGTACTTC. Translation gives CASSLRGIQETQYF.

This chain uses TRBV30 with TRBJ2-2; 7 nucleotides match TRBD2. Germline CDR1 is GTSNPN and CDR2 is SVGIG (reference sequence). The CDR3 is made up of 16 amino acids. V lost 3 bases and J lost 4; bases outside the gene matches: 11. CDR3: CAWSLLGRARTGELFF. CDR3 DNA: TGTGCCTGGAGCCTGCTTGGGAGGGCACGCACCGGGGAGCTGTTTTTT.

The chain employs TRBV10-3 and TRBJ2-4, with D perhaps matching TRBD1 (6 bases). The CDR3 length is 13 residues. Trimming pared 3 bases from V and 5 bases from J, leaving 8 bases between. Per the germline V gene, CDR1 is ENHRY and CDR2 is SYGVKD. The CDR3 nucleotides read TGTGCCATCAGTGATTCAGGGGAAAACATTCAGTACTTC. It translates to CAISDSGENIQYF.

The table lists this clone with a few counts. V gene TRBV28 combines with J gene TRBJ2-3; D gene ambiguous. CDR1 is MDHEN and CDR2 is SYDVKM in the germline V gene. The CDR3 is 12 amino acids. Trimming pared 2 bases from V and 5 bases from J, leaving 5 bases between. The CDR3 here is CASSLQIDTQYF. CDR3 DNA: TGTGCCAGCAGTTTACAAATAGATACGCAGTATTTT. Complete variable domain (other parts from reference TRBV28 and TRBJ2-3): DVKVTQSSRYLVKRTGEKVFLECVQDMDHENMFWYRQDPGLGLRLIYFSYDVKMKEKGDIPEGYSVSREKKERFSLILESASTNQTSMYLCASSLQIDTQYFGPGTRLTVL.

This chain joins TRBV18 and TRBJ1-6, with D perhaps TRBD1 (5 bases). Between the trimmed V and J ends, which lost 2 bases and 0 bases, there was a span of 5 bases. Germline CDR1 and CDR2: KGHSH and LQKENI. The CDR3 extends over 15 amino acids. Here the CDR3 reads CASSPDSSYNSPLHF. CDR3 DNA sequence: TGTGCCAGCTCACCAGACAGCTCCTATAATTCACCCCTCCACTTT.

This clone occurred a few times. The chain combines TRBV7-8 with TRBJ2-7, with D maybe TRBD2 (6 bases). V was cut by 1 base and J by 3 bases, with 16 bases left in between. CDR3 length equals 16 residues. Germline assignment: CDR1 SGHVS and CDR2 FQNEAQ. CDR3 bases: TGTGCCAGCAGCTTAGGCCTCGGGGCGGGGAACTACGAGCAGTACTTC. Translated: CASSLGLGAGNYEQYF.

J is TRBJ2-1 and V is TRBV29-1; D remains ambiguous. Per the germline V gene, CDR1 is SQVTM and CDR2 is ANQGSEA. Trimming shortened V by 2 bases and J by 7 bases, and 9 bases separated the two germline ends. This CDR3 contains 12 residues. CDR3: CSVEKGRNEQFF. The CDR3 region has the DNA TGCAGCGTTGAAAAGGGTCGTAATGAGCAGTTCTTC.

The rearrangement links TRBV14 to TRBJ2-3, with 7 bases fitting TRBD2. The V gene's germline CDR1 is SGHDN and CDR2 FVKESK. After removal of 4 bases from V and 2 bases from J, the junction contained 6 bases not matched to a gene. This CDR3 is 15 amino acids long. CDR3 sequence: CASSLRRGSTDTQYF. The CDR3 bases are TGTGCCAGCAGCCTTCGGCGGGGGTCCACAGATACGCAGTATTTT.

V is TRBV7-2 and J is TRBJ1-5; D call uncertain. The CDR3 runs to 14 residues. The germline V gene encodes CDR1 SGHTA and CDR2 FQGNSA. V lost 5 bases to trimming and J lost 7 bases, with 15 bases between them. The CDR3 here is CASSVLGMEQPQHF. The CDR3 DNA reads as TGTGCCAGCAGCGTTCTGGGAATGGAGCAGCCCCAGCATTTT.